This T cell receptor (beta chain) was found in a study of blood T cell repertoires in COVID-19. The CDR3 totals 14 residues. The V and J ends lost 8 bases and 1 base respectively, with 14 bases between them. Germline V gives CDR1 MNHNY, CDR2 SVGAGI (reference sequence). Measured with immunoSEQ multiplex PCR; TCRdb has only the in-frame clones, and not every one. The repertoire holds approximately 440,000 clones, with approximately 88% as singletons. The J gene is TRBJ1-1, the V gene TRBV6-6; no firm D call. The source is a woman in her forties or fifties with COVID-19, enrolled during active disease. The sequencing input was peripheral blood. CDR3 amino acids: CASGETTPNTEAFF. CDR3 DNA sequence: TGTGCCAGCGGAGAGACGACCCCGAACACTGAAGCTTTCTTT.